The rows below give T cell receptor beta chains drawn from one sample of a study of T cells in Graves' hyperthyroidism and ophthalmopathy. Using its own MiXCR run on the multiplex PCR reads, TCRdb lists one record per CDR3 protein. The sample contains about 610,000 distinct CDR3 sequences, about 16% of which appear only once. The specimen was blood. The receptors were sampled from a woman in her 40s with Graves' ophthalmopathy. CDR3s include the opening cysteine and the closing phenylalanine or tryptophan.

v_call	j_call	cdr3_aa
TRBV5-8	TRBJ1-1	CASSLGGVRTEAFF
TRBV2	TRBJ2-3	CASRPTQQTDTQYF
TRBV7-9	TRBJ2-7	CASSTQGGSAYEQYF
TRBV28	TRBJ1-2	CASSLWQADYGYTF
TRBV7-8	TRBJ2-1	CASSLERGGPNEQFF
TRBV7-9	TRBJ1-1	CASSSIDRGTEAFF
TRBV7-3	TRBJ2-2	CASGLVQPGELFF
TRBV6-5	TRBJ1-1	CASSYSFPGTSFGNTEAFF
TRBV20-1	TRBJ2-7	CSANSNRGRSYEQYF
TRBV4-2	TRBJ2-7	CASSQEWSYEQYF
TRBV5-5	TRBJ2-1	CASSLWGYEQFF
TRBV6-1	TRBJ2-7	CASSEKAGAEVNEQYF
TRBV2	TRBJ2-1	CASRKADRVGEQFF
TRBV6-2/TRBV6-3	TRBJ1-5	CASSDGYSNQPQHF
TRBV12-3/TRBV12-4	TRBJ1-5	CASSLEASNQPQHF
TRBV12-3/TRBV12-4	TRBJ2-4	CASSRTGEGNIQYF
TRBV7-9	TRBJ2-3	CASSLLAGGSTDTQYF
TRBV20-1	TRBJ2-5	CSAIPLAGGGRETQYF
TRBV7-3	TRBJ1-3	CASSLAVSGNAIYF
TRBV3-1	TRBJ2-3	CASSPPLIRDTQYF
TRBV7-2	TRBJ2-1	CASSLPRLLAAYNEQFF
TRBV24-1	TRBJ2-5	CATSSRGGWEKTQYF
TRBV20-1	TRBJ2-7	CSVTFAVSYEQYF
TRBV9	TRBJ1-2	CASSVGPDSLYGYTF
TRBV10-3	TRBJ2-7	CAINPSSGTEQYF
TRBV10-3	TRBJ2-3	CAIRRGLEGDTQYF
TRBV18	TRBJ2-1	CASSADRGVNEQFF
TRBV2	TRBJ1-2	CASSDQRGDYGYTF
TRBV11-2	TRBJ2-3	CASSLSNTDTQYF
TRBV5-5	TRBJ2-5	CASSSGGYRKQETQYF
TRBV29-1	TRBJ2-3	CSPGGPDTQYF
TRBV20-1	TRBJ1-2	CSASDLQYGYTF
TRBV5-1	TRBJ1-2	CASSISVGSSYGYTF
TRBV18	TRBJ2-1	CASSPRQIYNEQFF
TRBV30	TRBJ2-7	CAWSKNRGEQYF
TRBV7-6	TRBJ1-1	CASSGQGITEAFF
TRBV5-1	TRBJ2-3	CASSSQGISTDTQYF
TRBV7-8	TRBJ2-7	CASSLAPGHFSSYEQYF
TRBV28	TRBJ2-7	CASSSLSGGLTYEQYF
TRBV2	TRBJ2-1	CASRSGGAYNEQFF
TRBV28	TRBJ1-3	CASTVWGARGNTIYF
TRBV7-9	TRBJ1-2	CASSLGQGAHGYTF
TRBV5-5	TRBJ2-2	CASSLVGGSNTGELFF
TRBV18	TRBJ1-5	CASSPGTGGGNQPQHF
TRBV5-1	TRBJ2-3	CASNEPPDADTQYF
TRBV4-1	TRBJ2-7	CASSQGGGKGLYEQYF
TRBV11-2	TRBJ2-5	CASSLDIRLAGGETQYF
TRBV3-1	TRBJ2-2	CASSPADSYGELFF
TRBV5-1	TRBJ2-2	CASSLRTGGAGELFF
TRBV28	TRBJ2-1	CASSATTGGYNEQFF
TRBV4-1	TRBJ2-1	CASSQEEGLGYNEQFF
TRBV7-9	TRBJ2-2	CASSLSLLRDREPGELFF
TRBV11-1	TRBJ1-1	CASSFTGPDTEAFF
TRBV2	TRBJ2-6	CASRNRVYSGANVLTF
TRBV7-9	TRBJ2-7	CASSLGPPDEQYF
TRBV9	TRBJ2-1	CASRSETSGNNEQFF
TRBV20-1	TRBJ2-7	CSASRGRTYEQYF